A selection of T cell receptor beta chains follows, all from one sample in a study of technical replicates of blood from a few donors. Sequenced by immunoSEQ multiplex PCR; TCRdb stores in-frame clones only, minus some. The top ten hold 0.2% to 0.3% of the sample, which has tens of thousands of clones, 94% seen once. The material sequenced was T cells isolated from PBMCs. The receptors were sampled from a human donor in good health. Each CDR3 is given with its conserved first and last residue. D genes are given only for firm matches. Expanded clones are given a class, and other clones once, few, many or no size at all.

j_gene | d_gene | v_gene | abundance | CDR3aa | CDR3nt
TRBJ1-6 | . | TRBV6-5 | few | CASSQGIDLTPLHF | TGTGCCAGCAGTCAGGGGATTGATCTGACACCCCTCCACTTT
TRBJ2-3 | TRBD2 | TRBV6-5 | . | CASRRLAGVTDTQYF | TGTGCCAGCAGGCGACTAGCGGGGGTCACAGATACGCAGTATTTT
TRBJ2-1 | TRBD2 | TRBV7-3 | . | CASSLNSVLAGAYNEQFF | TGTGCCAGCAGCTTAAATTCGGTACTAGCGGGGGCATACAATGAGCAGTTCTTC
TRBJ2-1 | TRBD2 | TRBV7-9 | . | CASSLDSGLDFNEQFF | TGTGCCAGCAGCTTAGATTCGGGACTAGACTTCAATGAGCAGTTCTTC
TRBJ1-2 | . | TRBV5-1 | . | CASSLVYPSNRYGYTF | TGCGCCAGCAGCTTGGTTTACCCCTCTAATAGATATGGCTACACCTTC
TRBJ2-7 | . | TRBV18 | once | CASSPDSRVSEQYF | TGTGCCAGCTCACCTGACTCGAGGGTCTCCGAGCAGTACTTC
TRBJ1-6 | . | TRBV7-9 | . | CASSKLGLSGYNSPLHF | TGTGCCAGCAGTAAACTGGGACTAAGCGGCTATAATTCACCCCTCCACTTT
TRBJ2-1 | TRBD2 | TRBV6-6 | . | CASSLAGSYEQFF | TGTGCCAGCAGTCTAGCGGGAAGCTATGAGCAGTTCTTC
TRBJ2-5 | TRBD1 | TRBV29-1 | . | CSVESGGHETQYF | TGCAGCGTTGAGTCAGGGGGTCACGAGACCCAGTACTTC
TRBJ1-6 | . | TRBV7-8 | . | CASSLDGAIQNSPLHF | TGTGCCAGCAGCTTAGATGGAGCAATCCAGAATTCACCCCTCCACTTT
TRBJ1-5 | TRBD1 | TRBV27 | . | CASSLDRVRPQHF | TGTGCCAGCAGTTTAGACAGGGTTCGTCCCCAGCATTTT
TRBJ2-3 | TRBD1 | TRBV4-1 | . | CASSHRIRGTDTQYF | TGCGCCAGCAGCCATAGGATCAGGGGGACAGATACGCAGTATTTT
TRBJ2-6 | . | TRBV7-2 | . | CASSDWPVIVANVLTF | TGTGCCAGCAGCGATTGGCCCGTAATCGTGGCCAACGTCCTGACTTTC
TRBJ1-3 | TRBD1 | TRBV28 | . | CASRRTGLPGNTIYF | TGTGCCAGCAGGAGGACAGGCCTTCCTGGAAACACCATATATTTT
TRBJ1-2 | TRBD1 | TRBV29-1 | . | CSFGQVDGYTF | TGCAGCTTCGGACAGGTGGATGGCTACACCTTC
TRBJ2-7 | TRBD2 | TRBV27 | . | CASSLLSGGYYEQYF | TGTGCCAGCAGTTTACTTAGCGGGGGGTACTACGAGCAGTACTTC
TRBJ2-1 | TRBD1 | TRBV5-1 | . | CASRIATGTDYNEQFF | TGCGCCAGCAGAATTGCCACCGGGACAGACTACAATGAGCAGTTCTTC
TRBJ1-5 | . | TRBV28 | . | CASSFLVIDSQDSNQPQHF | TGTGCCAGCAGTTTCCTTGTAATCGACAGTCAAGATAGCAATCAGCCCCAGCATTTT
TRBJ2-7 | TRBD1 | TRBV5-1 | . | CASSLDRGSYEQYF | TGCGCCAGCAGCTTGGACAGGGGCTCCTACGAGCAGTACTTC
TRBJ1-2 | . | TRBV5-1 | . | CASSLTQYYGYTF | TGCGCCAGCAGCTTGACACAGTACTATGGCTACACCTTC
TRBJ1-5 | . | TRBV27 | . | CASSLLSGSNQPQHF | TGTGCCAGCAGTTTGCTTTCAGGTAGCAATCAGCCCCAGCATTTT
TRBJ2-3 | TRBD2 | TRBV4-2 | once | CASSQETSGGDTQYF | TGTGCCAGCAGCCAAGAGACTAGCGGGGGAGATACGCAGTATTTT
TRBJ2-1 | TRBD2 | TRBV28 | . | CASSLLAGFLNEQFF | TGTGCCAGCAGTTTGCTAGCGGGATTCCTCAATGAGCAGTTCTTC
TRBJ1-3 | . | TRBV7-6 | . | CASSLEVLGGRTGNTIYF | TGTGCCAGCAGCTTAGAAGTCCTCGGGGGGCGCACTGGAAACACCATATATTTT
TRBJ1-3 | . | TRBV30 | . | CAWSVPERGNTIYF | TGTGCCTGGAGTGTACCGGAGAGGGGAAACACCATATATTTT
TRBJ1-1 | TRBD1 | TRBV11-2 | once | CASSLDQGGTEAFF | TGTGCCAGCAGCTTAGATCAGGGGGGCACTGAAGCTTTCTTT
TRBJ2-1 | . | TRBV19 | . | CASSKDRGYNEQFF | TGTGCCAGTAGTAAGGACCGGGGGTACAATGAGCAGTTCTTC
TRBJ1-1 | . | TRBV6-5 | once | CASSSRTAEAFF | TGTGCCAGCAGCTCTCGAACGGCTGAAGCTTTCTTT
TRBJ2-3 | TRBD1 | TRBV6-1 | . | CASWGTANTDTQYF | TGTGCCAGCTGGGGGACAGCTAACACAGATACGCAGTATTTT
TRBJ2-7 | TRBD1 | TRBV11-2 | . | CASSLLTGEYF | TGTGCCAGCAGCTTACTGACAGGGGAGTACTTC
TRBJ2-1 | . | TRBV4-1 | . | CASTPGLLGNNEQFF | TGCGCCAGCACACCGGGACTCCTTGGGAATAATGAGCAGTTCTTC
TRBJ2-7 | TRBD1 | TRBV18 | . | CASSPDRVEQYF | TGTGCCAGCTCACCCGACAGGGTCGAGCAGTACTTC
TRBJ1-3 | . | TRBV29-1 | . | CSVASQGTGNTIYF | TGCAGCGTTGCTTCACAGGGAACTGGAAACACCATATATTTT
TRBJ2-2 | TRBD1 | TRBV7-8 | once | CASSLQGVGNTGELFF | TGTGCCAGCAGCTTACAGGGGGTGGGAAACACCGGGGAGCTGTTTTTT
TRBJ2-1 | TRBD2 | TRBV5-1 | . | CASSLGSSGLNEQFF | TGCGCCAGCAGCTTGGGATCTAGCGGACTCAATGAGCAGTTCTTC
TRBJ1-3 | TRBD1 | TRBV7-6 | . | CASSLTQGAGNTIYF | TGTGCCAGCAGCTTAACCCAGGGGGCTGGAAACACCATATATTTT
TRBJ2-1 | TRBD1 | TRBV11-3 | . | CASSSDRASYNEQFF | TGTGCCAGCAGCTCGGACAGGGCCTCCTACAATGAGCAGTTCTTC
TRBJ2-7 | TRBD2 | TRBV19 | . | CASSMAGAREQYF | TGTGCCAGTAGTATGGCGGGAGCCCGCGAGCAGTACTTC
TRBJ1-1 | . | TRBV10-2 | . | CASHFGPGDTEAFF | TGCGCCAGCCATTTTGGACCAGGGGACACTGAAGCTTTCTTT
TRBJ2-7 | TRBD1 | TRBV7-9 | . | CASSLGQGWDEQYF | TGTGCCAGCAGCCTCGGACAGGGTTGGGACGAGCAGTACTTC
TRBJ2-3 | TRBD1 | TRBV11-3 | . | CASHIRQGKTDTQYF | TGTGCCAGCCACATCCGACAGGGGAAGACAGATACGCAGTATTTT
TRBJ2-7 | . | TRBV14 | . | CASSQGQQNHYEQYF | TGTGCCAGCAGCCAAGGACAACAAAACCACTACGAGCAGTACTTC
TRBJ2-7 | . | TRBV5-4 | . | CASSAGSGDLYEQYF | TGTGCCAGCAGCGCTGGGTCGGGAGACCTGTACGAGCAGTACTTC
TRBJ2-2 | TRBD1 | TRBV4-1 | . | CASSQDECPTGCGTGELFF | TGCGCCAGCAGCCAAGATGAATGCCCGACAGGGTGCGGCACCGGGGAGCTGTTTTTT
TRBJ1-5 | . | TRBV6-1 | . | CASRNFRQPNQPQHF | TGTGCCAGCAGAAACTTTAGACAGCCCAATCAGCCCCAGCATTTT
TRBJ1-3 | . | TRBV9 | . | CASSVGRGGNTIYF | TGTGCCAGCAGCGTAGGCAGGGGTGGAAACACCATATATTTT
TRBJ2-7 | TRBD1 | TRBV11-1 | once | CASRSETGGTYEQYF | TGTGCCAGCAGGTCGGAAACAGGGGGCACGTACGAGCAGTACTTC
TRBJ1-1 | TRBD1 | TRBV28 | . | CASRDRDTEAFF | TGTGCCAGCAGGGACAGGGACACTGAAGCTTTCTTT
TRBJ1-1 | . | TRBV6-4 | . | CASSGGGGPNTEAFF | TGTGCCAGCAGTGGGGGAGGGGGACCGAACACTGAAGCTTTCTTT
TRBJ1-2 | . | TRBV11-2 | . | CASSFPEHGRRGYTF | TGTGCCAGCAGCTTCCCCGAACATGGCCGGAGAGGCTACACCTTC
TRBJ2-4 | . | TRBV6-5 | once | CASGEPSNLYF | TGTGCCAGCGGAGAACCGTCCAATTTGTACTTC
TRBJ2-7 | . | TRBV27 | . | CASSLTDSYEQYF | TGTGCCAGCAGTTTAACAGACTCCTACGAGCAGTACTTC
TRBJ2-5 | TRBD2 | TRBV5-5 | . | CASSMFSGGLETQYF | TGTGCCAGCAGCATGTTTAGCGGGGGTTTAGAGACCCAGTACTTC
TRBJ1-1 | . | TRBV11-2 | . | CASSRQGNTEAFF | TGTGCCAGCAGCCGTCAGGGTAACACTGAAGCTTTCTTT
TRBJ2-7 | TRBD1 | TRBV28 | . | CASSSYSDRGAYEQYF | TGTGCCAGCAGTTCCTACTCGGACAGGGGCGCCTACGAGCAGTACTTC